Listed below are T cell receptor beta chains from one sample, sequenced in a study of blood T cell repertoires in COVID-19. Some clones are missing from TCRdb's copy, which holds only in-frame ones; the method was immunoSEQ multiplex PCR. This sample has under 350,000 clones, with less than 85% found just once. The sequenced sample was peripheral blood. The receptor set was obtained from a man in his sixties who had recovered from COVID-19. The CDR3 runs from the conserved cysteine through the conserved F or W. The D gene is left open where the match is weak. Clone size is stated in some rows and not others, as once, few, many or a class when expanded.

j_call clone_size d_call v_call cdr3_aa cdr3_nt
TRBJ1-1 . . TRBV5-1 CASSGGGVEVSNTEAFF TGCGCCAGCAGCGGGGGAGGGGTCGAAGTTTCGAACACTGAAGCTTTCTTT
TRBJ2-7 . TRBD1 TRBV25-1 CASEGSTGATYEQYF TGTGCCAGCGAAGGTTCAACAGGGGCCACCTACGAGCAGTACTTC
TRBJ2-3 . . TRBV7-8 CAEGETDTQYF TGTGCCGAGGGGGAAACAGATACGCAGTATTTT
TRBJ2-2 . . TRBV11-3 CASSLQSLTGELFF TGTGCCAGCAGCTTACAGTCCCTCACCGGGGAGCTGTTTTTT
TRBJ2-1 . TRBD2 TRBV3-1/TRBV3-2 CASSQVASGAPRGQFF TGTGCCAGCAGCCAAGTAGCAAGCGGGGCGCCCCGGGGCCAGTTCTTC
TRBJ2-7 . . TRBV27 CASSLRTSYEQYF TGTGCCAGCAGTTTAAGGACATCCTACGAGCAGTACTTC
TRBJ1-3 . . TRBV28 CASSLRVPGNTIYF TGTGCCAGCAGTTTACGAGTCCCTGGAAACACCATATATTTT
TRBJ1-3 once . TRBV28 CASSSPAAGNTIYF TGTGCCAGCAGTTCTCCGGCGGCTGGAAACACCATATATTTT
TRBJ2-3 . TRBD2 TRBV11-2 CASSPQRGVADTQYF TGTGCCAGCAGCCCCCAGCGGGGGGTAGCAGATACGCAGTATTTT
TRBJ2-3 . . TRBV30 CAWSANSPGTQYF TGTGCCTGGAGTGCAAACAGCCCCGGTACGCAGTATTTT
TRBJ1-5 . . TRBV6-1 CASSDSKGVRQPQHF TGTGCCAGCAGTGATAGTAAGGGGGTAAGGCAGCCCCAGCATTTT
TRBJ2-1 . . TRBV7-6 CASSHPNTPKGYNEQFF TGTGCCAGCAGCCACCCGAACACTCCCAAGGGGTACAATGAGCAGTTCTTC
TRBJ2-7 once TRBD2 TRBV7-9 CASSPGLAGPSSDEQYF TGTGCCAGCAGCCCGGGACTAGCGGGGCCCTCCTCCGACGAGCAGTACTTC
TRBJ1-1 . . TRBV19 CASSIGGASAFF TGTGCCAGTAGTATTGGGGGGGCGAGTGCTTTCTTT
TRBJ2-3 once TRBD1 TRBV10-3 CAISGTGLVQYF TGTGCCATCAGTGGGACAGGACTTGTGCAGTATTTT
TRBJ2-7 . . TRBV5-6 CASSRRWAGNSYEQYF TGTGCCAGCAGCCGCCGTTGGGCGGGAAACTCCTACGAGCAGTACTTC
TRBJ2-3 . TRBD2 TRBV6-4 CASSDSVAGRADTQYF TGTGCCAGCAGTGACTCCGTAGCGGGGCGTGCAGATACGCAGTATTTT
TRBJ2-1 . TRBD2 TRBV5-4 CASSFQRGSAREQFF TGTGCCAGCAGCTTCCAGCGGGGGTCGGCTCGTGAGCAGTTCTTC
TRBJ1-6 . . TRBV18 CASSPGAASPLHF TGTGCCAGCTCACCGGGGGCGGCCTCACCCCTCCACTTT
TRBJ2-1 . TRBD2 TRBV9 CASSVDGGARNEQFF TGTGCCAGCAGCGTAGACGGGGGGGCCCGAAATGAGCAGTTCTTC
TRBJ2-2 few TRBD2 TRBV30 CAWGLAGYTGELFF TGTGCCTGGGGACTAGCGGGATACACCGGGGAGCTGTTTTTT
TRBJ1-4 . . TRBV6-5 CASRLREKLFF TGTGCCAGCCGGCTGAGGGAAAAACTGTTTTTT
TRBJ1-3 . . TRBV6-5 CASRERLSGNTIYF TGTGCCAGCAGGGAGCGCTTGTCTGGAAACACCATATATTTT
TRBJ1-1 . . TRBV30 CAWRASRGLVFF TGTGCCTGGAGAGCCTCGCGGGGTTTGGTTTTCTTT